Following are 21 T cell receptor beta chains from one sample sequenced in a study of blood T cell repertoires in COVID-19. TCRdb keeps only in-frame clones here, not all; method: immunoSEQ multiplex PCR. Here the sample spans 350,000 or so clones, around nine tenths being singletons. The specimen was PBMCs or T cells enriched from blood (not recorded which). The receptor set was obtained from a woman aged 25 to 45 who had been exposed to COVID-19.

This chain uses TRBV2 with TRBJ1-2; 7 nucleotides match TRBD1. V lost 5 bases and J lost 8; bases outside the gene matches: 2. In germline, CDR1 is SNHLY, CDR2 FYNNEI. This CDR3 is built from 11 residues. CDR3 region: CASSPDRGYTF. CDR3 DNA sequence: TGTGCCAGCAGTCCGGACAGGGGCTACACCTTC.

CDR3 DNA: TGTGCCTGTATCACAGGGGGACGTTCCTACAATGAGCAGTTCTTC. Translating it yields CACITGGRSYNEQFF. The chain combines TRBV6-5 with TRBJ2-1, with TRBD1 matching over 8 bases. The CDR3 covers 15 residues. V lost 11 bases, J lost 1 base, and 10 bases stayed unmatched. CDR1 is MNHEY and CDR2 is SVGAGI in the germline V gene.

The rearrangement joins TRBV19 to TRBJ1-4; D uncertain. The CDR3 is 18 residues long. Trimming stripped 0 bases from V and 8 bases from J, with 22 bases between. Germline V gene data show CDR1 as LNHDA and CDR2 as SQIVND (reference sequence). CDR3 residues: CASSIDGPSRAGDEKLFF. The CDR3 region has the DNA TGTGCCAGTAGTATAGATGGGCCCTCCCGAGCCGGTGACGAAAAACTGTTTTTT.

The chain combines TRBV6-5 with TRBJ2-2, with unresolved D. The ends were cut back, 6 bases at V and 2 bases at J, with 7 bases in the middle. Germline values: CDR1 MNHEY, CDR2 SVGAGI. This CDR3 comprises 13 residues. The CDR3 protein is CASRERNTGELFF. In nucleotides, the CDR3 is TGTGCCAGCAGGGAGCGAAACACCGGGGAGCTGTTTTTT.

The chain joins TRBV5-1 to TRBJ2-7, with D unresolved. The V end was cut by 0 bases, the J end by 0 bases, with 4 bases between. CDR3 size: 13 residues. CDR1 is SGHRS and CDR2 is YFSETQ in the germline V gene. The DNA of the CDR3 is TGCGCCAGCAGCTTGGACAACTCCTACGAGCAGTACTTC. As protein: CASSLDNSYEQYF.

The chain employs TRBV25-1 and TRBJ2-5; TRBD1 agrees at 10 bases. V trimming: 7 bases; J trimming: 2 bases; junction bases outside the gene matches: 13. The length of the CDR3 is 17 residues. Germline CDR1 reads MGHDK; CDR2 reads SYGVNS. This CDR3 reads CASTRLVRDRGQETQYF. The CDR3 DNA sequence: TGTGCCAGCACCAGACTTGTCCGGGACAGGGGACAAGAGACCCAGTACTTC. The full variable domain, its missing parts supplied by reference TRBV25-1 and TRBJ2-5, is EADIYQTPRYLVIGTGKKITLECSQTMGHDKMYWYQQDPGMELHLIHYSYGVNSTEKGDLSSESTVSRIRTEHFPLTLESARPSHTSQYLCASTRLVRDRGQETQYFGPGTRLLVL.

This rearrangement joins TRBV6-5 to TRBJ1-3; the D is unclear. The V and J ends lost 6 bases and 1 base respectively, with 10 bases between them. This CDR3 comprises 14 residues. From germline, CDR1 is MNHEY and CDR2 SVGAGI. The CDR3 region is CASRQSSSGNTIYF. The CDR3, as DNA: TGTGCCAGCAGACAGAGCTCGTCTGGAAACACCATATATTTT.

This chain joins TRBV27 and TRBJ2-7; a weak D match, TRBD1 (6 bases). Germline V lookup: CDR1 MNHEY, CDR2 SMNVEV (reference sequence). The CDR3 totals 15 residues. The V end lost 2 bases, the J end lost 5 bases, and 16 bases lay between the germline ends. For the CDR3, the DNA is TGTGCCAGCAGTTTAGGGGTAGACAGGATCGACGAGCAGTACTTC. This gives the protein CASSLGVDRIDEQYF.

This chain uses TRBV10-1 with TRBJ2-7; 7 bases map to TRBD2. V lost 4 bases and J lost 4; bases outside the gene matches: 7. The V gene's germline CDR1 is WNHNN and CDR2 SYGVQD (reference sequence). The CDR3 spans 14 residues. The CDR3 coding sequence is TGCGCCAGCAGTGCGGGCGGGAGCGCTTACGAGCAGTACTTC. It yields the protein CASSAGGSAYEQYF.

This chain connects TRBV11-3 to TRBJ2-6, with D possibly matching TRBD2 (6 bases). Germline-derived CDR1 and CDR2 are SGHNT and YENEEA. The CDR3 length is 16 residues. Trimming shortened V by 5 bases and J by 1 base, and 12 bases separated the two germline ends. The CDR3 reads CASSHWGDSGANVLTF. The CDR3, as DNA: TGTGCCAGCAGCCATTGGGGGGATTCTGGGGCCAACGTCCTGACTTTC. Using reference TRBV11-3 and TRBJ2-6 for the parts outside the CDR3, the full variable domain is EAGVVQSPRYKIIEKKQPVAFWCNPISGHNTLYWYLQNLGQGPELLIRYENEEAVDDSQLPKDRFSAERLKGVDSTLKIQPAELGDSAVYLCASSHWGDSGANVLTFGAGSRLTVL.

V is TRBV2 and J is TRBJ2-2, with D possibly TRBD2 on 6 matching bases. V lost 5 bases and J 1 base, leaving 11 bases between the germline ends. CDR3 length: 15 amino acids. Per the germline V gene, CDR1 is SNHLY and CDR2 is FYNNEI. This CDR3 is CASSYRGENTGELFF. The CDR3 DNA is TGTGCCAGCAGTTATCGCGGGGAGAACACCGGGGAGCTGTTTTTT.

The chain uses TRBV19 and TRBJ2-1; 7 bases match TRBD2. This CDR3 has 11 residues. The ends lost 6 bases at V and 10 bases at J; junction bases unmatched: 3. CDR1 and CDR2 (germline): LNHDA, SQIVND (reference sequence). The CDR3 nucleotides read TGTGCCAGTAGGGGGAGGGCCGAGCAGTTCTTC. It codes for CASRGRAEQFF.

The genes are TRBV5-1 and TRBJ1-6, with 8 positions matching TRBD1. This CDR3 comprises 13 residues. The germline V gene encodes CDR1 SGHRS and CDR2 YFSETQ. The V gene end was trimmed by 4 bases and the J gene end by 15 bases; junction bases not matched to a gene: 9. The CDR3 bases are TGCGCCAGCAGCCCGGCCGGACAGGGCGACCTCCACTTT. This codes for CASSPAGQGDLHF.

This clone was detected once. The CDR3 sequence: CAWSVQGGYEQYF. CDR3 sequence (DNA): TGTGCCTGGAGCGTCCAGGGGGGATACGAGCAGTACTTC. The rearrangement links TRBV30 to TRBJ2-7; weak D call: TRBD1 (7 bases). The germline V gene has CDR1 GTSNPN and CDR2 SVGIG (reference sequence). V was clipped by 3 bases and J by 4 bases, with 13 bases between them. The CDR3 sequence is 13 residues long.

J is TRBJ2-3 and V is TRBV5-1, with D possibly matching TRBD2 (6 bases). Trimming left V 1 base short and J 8 bases short, with 8 bases between. There are 12 residues in the CDR3. CDR1 and CDR2 from the germline V gene are SGHRS and YFSETQ. CDR3 DNA sequence: TGCGCCAGCAGCTTGTTGGGGGGTACGCAGTATTTT. It translates to CASSLLGGTQYF.

This sequence joins TRBV5-6 and TRBJ2-5, with 7 bases that match TRBD1. V lost 0 bases to trimming and J lost 2 bases; unmatched junction nucleotides: 4. This CDR3 is 15 amino acids long. CDR1 is SGHDT and CDR2 is YYEEEE in the germline V gene. The chain's CDR3 is CASSLGGQLQETQYF. The CDR3 bases are TGTGCCAGCAGCTTGGGGGGACAGCTACAAGAGACCCAGTACTTC.

This clone was detected only a few times. This chain uses TRBV12-3 or TRBV12-4 with TRBJ1-3; D unclear. CDR3 length: 12 residues. Trimming shortened V by 6 bases and J by 5 bases, and 8 bases separated the two germline ends. The chain's CDR3 is CASRFTRNTIYF. CDR3 nucleotide sequence: TGTGCCAGCAGATTTACACGAAACACCATATATTTT.

The CDR3 is CASSLIRGEKLFF. Here the CDR3 DNA reads TGTGCCAGCAGTTTGATCAGGGGCGAAAAACTGTTTTTT. The V call is TRBV27, the J call TRBJ1-4; maybe TRBD1 (6 bases). The ends were cut back, 3 bases at V and 8 bases at J, with 10 bases in the middle. The CDR3 extends over 13 amino acids. Germline V CDR1 and CDR2: MNHEY, SMNVEV (reference sequence).

The gene calls are TRBV18 and TRBJ2-2; 8 nucleotides agree with TRBD2. CDR1 is KGHSH and CDR2 is LQKENI in the germline V gene. Unmatched junction bases numbered 6, after V lost 5 bases and J lost 4 bases. The CDR3 totals 15 residues. This CDR3 is CASSGTSGRTGELFF. CDR3 bases: TGTGCCAGCTCAGGTACTAGCGGCCGCACCGGGGAGCTGTTTTTT.

The sample holds one count of this clone. The chain joins TRBV12-3 or TRBV12-4 to TRBJ2-7; the D gene is possibly TRBD2 (5 bases). CDR3 size: 13 residues. Trimming took off 4 bases at V and 2 bases at J, with 9 bases between the two ends. CDR3: CASSWTGPYEQYF. The CDR3 nucleotides read TGTGCCAGCAGTTGGACTGGCCCCTACGAGCAGTACTTC.

A few counts support this clone. CDR3 DNA: TGTGCCAGTAGTACTCCGGGACACCCAACCTACGAGCAGTACTTC. It encodes CASSTPGHPTYEQYF. This chain connects TRBV19 to TRBJ2-7; D possibly corresponds to TRBD1 (6 bases). Per the germline V gene, CDR1 is LNHDA and CDR2 is SQIVND (reference sequence). The CDR3 runs to 15 residues. V shed 4 bases and J shed 2 bases, with 15 bases lying between them. The variable domain in full, completed from reference TRBV19 and TRBJ2-7, reads DGGITQSPKYLFRKEGQNVTLSCEQNLNHDAMYWYRQDPGQGLRLIYYSQIVNDFQKGDIAEGYSVSREKKESFPLTVTSAQKNPTAFYLCASSTPGHPTYEQYFGPGTRLTVT.